This T cell receptor (beta chain) is from a study of cytomegalovirus exposure and HLA in healthy donors. Germline CDR1 is SGHTA and CDR2 is FQGNSA. The CDR3 runs to 13 residues. V shed 4 bases and J shed 7 bases, with 11 bases lying between them. The PCR made use of 60 Vbeta and 13 Jbeta primers. The assay was immunoSEQ multiplex PCR, and TCRdb's table has in-frame clones only and misses some. The sample includes about 150,000 clones, 79% of them seen just once. The source is a man aged 45-60 years in good health and CMV-seropositive. This chain joins TRBV7-2 and TRBJ2-4; D remains ambiguous. The sequenced sample was PBMCs. The CDR3 sequence: CASSSGARNIQYF. The CDR3 DNA is TGTGCCAGCAGCTCCGGCGCCAGGAACATTCAGTACTTC.